These T cell receptor beta chains were read from a single sample in a study of blood T cell repertoires in COVID-19. Here immunoSEQ multiplex PCR was the method, and the copy in TCRdb shows in-frame clones only, minus some. The sample lists approximately 200,000 clones, 86% seen once, with 3.5% to 5.5% in the top ten. Sequencing was performed on PBMCs or T cells enriched from blood (not recorded which). The receptors derive from a woman aged 25 to 39 who had been exposed to COVID-19. CDR3s include the opening cysteine and the closing phenylalanine or tryptophan. D genes are given only for firm matches. Clone size is stated in some rows and not others, as once, few, many or a class when expanded.

TGTGCCAGCAGTGAAGGGCAGTATAGCAATCAGCCCCAGCATTTT	CASSEGQYSNQPQHF	-	TRBJ1-5	-	TRBV2
TGTGCCACCAGTGCCCCCCCCGGGGGCTACACCTTC	CATSAPPGGYTF	-	TRBJ1-2	-	TRBV24-1
TGTGCCAGCAGTGAAGCGCAGGGGGGCTATGGCTACACCTTC	CASSEAQGGYGYTF	TRBD1	TRBJ1-2	-	TRBV6-1
TGTGCCAGCAGCCGAGCTTACGAGCAGTACTTC	CASSRAYEQYF	-	TRBJ2-7	-	TRBV3-1/TRBV3-2
TGTGCCATCAGTCCCGCTATGAACACTGAAGCTTTCTTT	CAISPAMNTEAFF	-	TRBJ1-1	few	TRBV10-3
TGTGCCAGCAGCTTTAACACAGGAAAAGCTTTCTTT	CASSFNTGKAFF	-	TRBJ1-1	-	TRBV5-6
TGTGCCAGCAGTTTAACAGGGGCCACTACTAACTATGGCTACACCTTC	CASSLTGATTNYGYTF	TRBD1	TRBJ1-2	-	TRBV27
TGTGCCAGCAGCGTAGGGGGGACAGGAGCCTACGAGCAGTACTTC	CASSVGGTGAYEQYF	TRBD1	TRBJ2-7	-	TRBV9
TGTGCCAGTAGTAACTCCGGGACAGGGGGCGTCACTAATGAAAAACTGTTTTTT	CASSNSGTGGVTNEKLFF	TRBD1	TRBJ1-4	-	TRBV19
TGTGCCAGTAGCTGGCAGGTAAGCTCCTACGAGCAGTACTTC	CASSWQVSSYEQYF	-	TRBJ2-7	-	TRBV19
TGTGCCTGGAGTGTATTGGACAGGGATAATTCACCCCTCCACTTT	CAWSVLDRDNSPLHF	TRBD1	TRBJ1-6	-	TRBV30
TGTGCCAGCACCAGAGCGGAGACAGATACGCAGTATTTT	CASTRAETDTQYF	-	TRBJ2-3	-	TRBV9
TGCGCCAGCAGCCAAGGTACGGGGGATCGGTACGAGCAGTACTTC	CASSQGTGDRYEQYF	-	TRBJ2-7	-	TRBV4-1
TGTGCCAGCAGTTACTCAGCCCGGGGGAAAGCTTTCTTT	CASSYSARGKAFF	-	TRBJ1-1	few	TRBV6-5
TGTGCCAGTAGTAGGGACAGAGAGTACGAGCAGTACTTC	CASSRDREYEQYF	TRBD1	TRBJ2-7	-	TRBV19
TGCAGCGTTGAACGGCGGGGGAGCTCCTACAATGAGCAGTTCTTC	CSVERRGSSYNEQFF	TRBD2	TRBJ2-1	-	TRBV29-1
TGTGCCAGCAGTTTTAATCCGGGACAGGGGCAAGAGACCCAGTACTTC	CASSFNPGQGQETQYF	TRBD1	TRBJ2-5	once	TRBV27
TGTGCCTGGAGTGGCCACTTCAGAGGTCAGCCCCAGCATTTT	CAWSGHFRGQPQHF	-	TRBJ1-5	-	TRBV30